This entry is about one TCR beta chain. The antigen is not known. The sample originates from a study of vaccination effects on CD4 cells after COVID-19. Study summary: About 2.2 million PBMC per well were cultured with approximately 10 IU/ml IL-2 and approximately 10 ug/ml peptides. Findings and caveats of the study: By a late point after vaccination, infection- and vaccine-induced clones had shrunk markedly through clonal contraction.

The V end lost 5 bases, the J end lost 6 bases, and 13 bases lay between the germline ends. Per the germline V gene, CDR1 is MNHEY and CDR2 is SMNVEV (reference sequence). The CDR3 has 14 amino acids. Cells that had been cultured for 10 days were the source of isolated CD4+ T cells. People in the vaccine group had not been infected with SARS-CoV-2 before, and their nucleocapsid antibodies were negative. Half-medium changes using IL-2 medium occurred on days 3 and 7. Data came from immunoSEQ multiplex PCR; TCRdb stores just in-frame clones and leaves some out. The sample carries 70,000 to 75,000 clones, approximately 77% recorded once.

The clonotype was recovered from a human donor who received a COVID-19 vaccine. Sequenced here: CD4+ T cells from PBMCs cultured without peptide, sampled before COVID-19 vaccination. This rearrangement joins TRBV27 to TRBJ1-4; D gene uncertain. The CDR3 coding sequence is TGTGCCAGCAGTCCGGGCGGATCCTATGAAAAACTGTTTTTT. It encodes CASSPGGSYEKLFF.